This T cell receptor (beta chain) is drawn from a study of shared clonotypes between healthy human individuals. This CDR3 region has 15 residues. Trimming removed 8 bases at V and 2 bases at J, with 17 bases between. Germline loops: CDR1 MGHDK, CDR2 SYGVNS. Recent vaccinations or acute infections were absent in the healthy HIV-negative adult donors. Investigators divided CD4+ cells into CD45RA+ naive and CD45RA-negative memory subsets. Running of the assay took place at deep level. Replicate PCRs run on sorted subsets employed roughly 180 ng DNA, some 33,000 T cell genomes. Generated by immunoSEQ multiplex PCR, the TCRdb table keeps only in-frame clones and is missing some. The data contain 2 million to 2.5 million clones, more than 85% of them singletons.

Sequenced material: naive CD4+ T cells from PBMCs. As for subset: CD45RA+ positively selected. This sequence joins TRBV25-1 and TRBJ2-3; D not resolved. The receptor was derived from a man younger than 30 in good health. Some clones in this sample may be carry-over from other donors' samples. CDR3 coding DNA: TGTGCCAGCCAAGTCAAGGACCGTGTCACAGATACGCAGTATTTT. This codes for CASQVKDRVTDTQYF. Drawing the rest from reference TRBV25-1 and TRBJ2-3, the complete variable domain is EADIYQTPRYLVIGTGKKITLECSQTMGHDKMYWYQQDPGMELHLIHYSYGVNSTEKGDLSSESTVSRIRTEHFPLTLESARPSHTSQYLCASQVKDRVTDTQYFGPGTRLTVL.